The rows below give T cell receptor beta chains drawn from one sample of a study of blood T cell repertoires in COVID-19. Profiled with immunoSEQ multiplex PCR; TCRdb holds only in-frame clones, not every one. The sample shows 100,000 or so clones, just over 85% of them seen only once. Sequencing used peripheral blood. The receptors derive from a human donor in a cohort sampled during active COVID-19. The CDR3 runs from the conserved cysteine through the conserved F or W. A D gene is named only where the DNA matches it firmly. Size is omitted from some rows. Given values are once, few, many or a class for expanded clones.

abundance: .
v_gene: TRBV7-2
d_gene: .
j_gene: TRBJ2-5
CDR3aa: CASSLVGGMETQYF
CDR3nt: TGTGCCAGCAGCTTAGTTGGGGGCATGGAGACCCAGTACTTC

abundance: .
v_gene: TRBV6-5
d_gene: .
j_gene: TRBJ1-1
CDR3aa: CASSYTGVRENTEAFF
CDR3nt: TGTGCCAGCAGTTATACAGGCGTTAGGGAGAACACTGAAGCTTTCTTT

abundance: few
v_gene: TRBV3-1/TRBV3-2
d_gene: TRBD1
j_gene: TRBJ2-7
CDR3aa: CASSLQGAGGEQYF
CDR3nt: TGTGCCAGCAGCCTCCAGGGGGCCGGGGGCGAGCAGTACTTC

abundance: .
v_gene: TRBV7-6
d_gene: TRBD2
j_gene: TRBJ2-1
CDR3aa: CASSLVSSGFYNEQFF
CDR3nt: TGTGCCAGCAGCTTAGTTTCTAGCGGGTTCTACAATGAGCAGTTCTTC

abundance: few
v_gene: TRBV7-6
d_gene: .
j_gene: TRBJ1-2
CDR3aa: CASSSRGSGYTF
CDR3nt: TGTGCCAGCAGCTCCAGGGGTAGTGGCTACACCTTC

abundance: .
v_gene: TRBV6-5
d_gene: .
j_gene: TRBJ1-1
CDR3aa: CASSVGVGTEAFF
CDR3nt: TGTGCCAGCAGCGTAGGGGTGGGTACTGAAGCTTTCTTT

abundance: .
v_gene: TRBV5-1
d_gene: .
j_gene: TRBJ2-5
CDR3aa: CASSLGGQETQYF
CDR3nt: TGCGCCAGCAGCTTGGGAGGGCAAGAGACCCAGTACTTC

abundance: .
v_gene: TRBV4-2
d_gene: TRBD2
j_gene: TRBJ2-5
CDR3aa: CASSQGGTSEYQETQYF
CDR3nt: TGTGCCAGCAGCCAAGGGGGCACTAGCGAATACCAAGAGACCCAGTACTTC

abundance: .
v_gene: TRBV19
d_gene: .
j_gene: TRBJ2-4
CDR3aa: CASSVSGQLAKNIQYF
CDR3nt: TGTGCCAGTAGTGTAAGCGGACAGCTAGCCAAAAACATTCAGTACTTC

abundance: .
v_gene: TRBV12-3/TRBV12-4
d_gene: .
j_gene: TRBJ1-5
CDR3aa: CASSLRQTAQHF
CDR3nt: TGTGCCAGCAGTCTCCGACAGACGGCCCAGCATTTT

abundance: .
v_gene: TRBV6-2/TRBV6-3
d_gene: .
j_gene: TRBJ2-7
CDR3aa: CASSSLTGEGYEQYF
CDR3nt: TGTGCCAGCAGTTCCCTAACGGGAGAGGGCTACGAGCAGTACTTC

abundance: .
v_gene: TRBV6-5
d_gene: .
j_gene: TRBJ2-5
CDR3aa: CASRPQQETQYF
CDR3nt: TGTGCCAGCAGGCCCCAGCAAGAGACCCAGTACTTC

abundance: once
v_gene: TRBV6-6
d_gene: .
j_gene: TRBJ2-7
CDR3aa: CASRNRDSYEQYF
CDR3nt: TGTGCCAGCAGAAACAGAGACTCCTACGAGCAGTACTTC

abundance: .
v_gene: TRBV25-1
d_gene: TRBD2
j_gene: TRBJ2-1
CDR3aa: CASSRRGSGRSYNEQFF
CDR3nt: TGTGCCAGCAGTCGACGGGGTAGCGGGAGGTCCTACAATGAGCAGTTCTTC

abundance: .
v_gene: TRBV6-5
d_gene: .
j_gene: TRBJ1-1
CDR3aa: CASSYKGGAFF
CDR3nt: TGTGCCAGCAGTTACAAGGGGGGGGCTTTCTTT

abundance: .
v_gene: TRBV10-3
d_gene: TRBD1
j_gene: TRBJ2-2
CDR3aa: CAISVGTGVAGELFF
CDR3nt: TGTGCCATCAGTGTCGGGACAGGGGTTGCCGGGGAGCTGTTTTTT

abundance: .
v_gene: TRBV15
d_gene: .
j_gene: TRBJ1-5
CDR3aa: CATSRVLGRQPQHF
CDR3nt: TGTGCCACCAGCAGAGTTTTGGGGCGGCAGCCCCAGCATTTT

abundance: .
v_gene: TRBV28
d_gene: .
j_gene: TRBJ1-3
CDR3aa: CASSLLAGPGNTIYF
CDR3nt: TGTGCCAGCAGTTTGCTTGCAGGGCCGGGAAACACCATATATTTT

abundance: .
v_gene: TRBV19
d_gene: TRBD1
j_gene: TRBJ2-6
CDR3aa: CASSPGTAGAGANVLTF
CDR3nt: TGTGCCAGTAGTCCCGGGACAGCCGGGGCTGGCGCCAACGTCCTGACTTTC

abundance: .
v_gene: TRBV28
d_gene: TRBD2
j_gene: TRBJ2-7
CDR3aa: CASSRTSDSSYEQYF
CDR3nt: TGTGCCAGCAGCCGAACTAGCGACTCCTCCTACGAGCAGTACTTC

abundance: .
v_gene: TRBV27
d_gene: .
j_gene: TRBJ2-3
CDR3aa: CASSFKRGLTDTQYF
CDR3nt: TGTGCCAGCAGTTTCAAAAGGGGCCTGACAGATACGCAGTATTTT

abundance: .
v_gene: TRBV6-5
d_gene: TRBD1
j_gene: TRBJ2-1
CDR3aa: CASSQGQYNEQFF
CDR3nt: TGTGCCAGCAGCCAGGGACAGTACAATGAGCAGTTCTTC

abundance: .
v_gene: TRBV7-2
d_gene: .
j_gene: TRBJ2-7
CDR3aa: CASSPISFGEQYF
CDR3nt: TGTGCCAGCAGCCCTATATCTTTCGGCGAGCAGTACTTC

abundance: .
v_gene: TRBV7-3
d_gene: .
j_gene: TRBJ2-1
CDR3aa: CASTAPDSPHEQFF
CDR3nt: TGTGCCAGCACCGCGCCGGACAGTCCCCATGAGCAGTTCTTC

abundance: once
v_gene: TRBV12-2
d_gene: .
j_gene: TRBJ2-2
CDR3aa: CASRLVVRGDAGELFF
CDR3nt: TGTGCAAGTCGCTTAGTAGTCAGGGGGGACGCCGGGGAGCTGTTTTTT

abundance: .
v_gene: TRBV9
d_gene: .
j_gene: TRBJ2-5
CDR3aa: CASSVEGAEETQYF
CDR3nt: TGTGCCAGCAGCGTGGAGGGCGCGGAAGAGACCCAGTACTTC

abundance: .
v_gene: TRBV6-5
d_gene: TRBD1
j_gene: TRBJ2-1
CDR3aa: CASSYDRQGGNEQFF
CDR3nt: TGTGCCAGCAGTTACGACAGACAGGGCGGGAATGAGCAGTTCTTC

abundance: .
v_gene: TRBV6-6
d_gene: .
j_gene: TRBJ1-1
CDR3aa: CASTIQAQQNTEAFF
CDR3nt: TGTGCCAGCACCATCCAGGCACAGCAGAACACTGAAGCTTTCTTT

abundance: .
v_gene: TRBV6-1
d_gene: TRBD1
j_gene: TRBJ1-6
CDR3aa: CASSGFRGTGGALYNSPLHF
CDR3nt: TGTGCCAGCAGTGGGTTCCGCGGGACAGGGGGCGCTTTGTACAATTCACCCCTCCACTTT

abundance: .
v_gene: TRBV28
d_gene: TRBD1
j_gene: TRBJ1-2
CDR3aa: CASSSPRDRTNYGYTF
CDR3nt: TGTGCCAGCAGCTCGCCCCGGGACAGAACTAACTATGGCTACACCTTC

abundance: .
v_gene: TRBV29-1
d_gene: .
j_gene: TRBJ2-1
CDR3aa: CSVARSSYNEQFF
CDR3nt: TGCAGCGTTGCGCGGAGCTCCTACAATGAGCAGTTCTTC

abundance: .
v_gene: TRBV11-2
d_gene: .
j_gene: TRBJ2-7
CDR3aa: CASSSLRASQGSPAYEQYF
CDR3nt: TGTGCCAGCAGCTCTCTTAGGGCATCCCAGGGTAGCCCTGCCTACGAGCAGTACTTC

abundance: .
v_gene: TRBV4-3
d_gene: TRBD1
j_gene: TRBJ2-3
CDR3aa: CASSRGQGGGTDTQYF
CDR3nt: TGCGCCAGCAGCCGCGGACAGGGGGGAGGCACAGATACGCAGTATTTT

abundance: .
v_gene: TRBV28
d_gene: TRBD1
j_gene: TRBJ1-5
CDR3aa: CASTSWTGRQPQHF
CDR3nt: TGTGCCAGCACCTCCTGGACAGGGCGTCAGCCCCAGCATTTT

abundance: .
v_gene: TRBV9
d_gene: .
j_gene: TRBJ2-7
CDR3aa: CASSVGLEGAYEQYF
CDR3nt: TGTGCCAGCAGCGTAGGGTTGGAGGGGGCGTACGAGCAGTACTTC

abundance: .
v_gene: TRBV6-5
d_gene: TRBD1
j_gene: TRBJ1-1
CDR3aa: CASSRDRTNTEAFF
CDR3nt: TGTGCCAGCAGTCGGGACAGGACGAACACTGAAGCTTTCTTT

abundance: .
v_gene: TRBV10-3
d_gene: .
j_gene: TRBJ1-4
CDR3aa: CAISEGLNEKLFF
CDR3nt: TGTGCCATCAGTGAGGGGCTAAATGAAAAACTGTTTTTT

abundance: .
v_gene: TRBV6-5
d_gene: .
j_gene: TRBJ2-1
CDR3aa: CASRSTFNEQFF
CDR3nt: TGTGCCAGCAGGTCGACTTTCAATGAGCAGTTCTTC

abundance: .
v_gene: TRBV28
d_gene: TRBD2
j_gene: TRBJ2-7
CDR3aa: CASSPGLASVHEQYF
CDR3nt: TGTGCCAGCAGCCCGGGACTAGCATCGGTTCACGAGCAGTACTTC